Below, one T cell receptor (beta chain) is given with its context. Its antigen is as yet unknown. This specimen belongs to a study of regulatory T cells in long-lasting Graves disease. General observations from the study: Persistent Graves' patients showed less TCR diversity than newly diagnosed patients showed.

Building of the TCR beta libraries involved iRepertoire HTBI primers and Arm-PCR of CDR3 regions. TCRdb reanalysed the multiplex PCR reads using MiXCR and keeps one entry per CDR3 protein. The data hold around 500,000 distinct CDR3 sequences, with about 16% observed a single time. The ends were cut back, 10 bases at V and 4 bases at J, with 21 bases in the middle. Germline loops: CDR1 ENHRY, CDR2 SYGVKD. The CDR3 is 15 amino acids. Time point specified: newly diagnosed GD, antithyroid drugs for less than 3 months. The TCR library was made from RNA extracted from PBMCs. These data are also associated with another study on T cells in Graves' hyperthyroidism and ophthalmopathy.

Here the sequenced sample was peripheral blood mononuclear cells (PBMCs), taken at new diagnosis, from a patient treated with antithyroid drugs. The chain employs TRBV10-3 and TRBJ2-3; D might be TRBD2 (6 bases). The TCR sequence derives from a woman aged 35-65 years with Graves disease. The CDR3: CATASKASEADTQYF. The DNA of the CDR3 is TGTGCCACCGCGAGTAAGGCTAGCGAGGCAGATACGCAGTATTTT.